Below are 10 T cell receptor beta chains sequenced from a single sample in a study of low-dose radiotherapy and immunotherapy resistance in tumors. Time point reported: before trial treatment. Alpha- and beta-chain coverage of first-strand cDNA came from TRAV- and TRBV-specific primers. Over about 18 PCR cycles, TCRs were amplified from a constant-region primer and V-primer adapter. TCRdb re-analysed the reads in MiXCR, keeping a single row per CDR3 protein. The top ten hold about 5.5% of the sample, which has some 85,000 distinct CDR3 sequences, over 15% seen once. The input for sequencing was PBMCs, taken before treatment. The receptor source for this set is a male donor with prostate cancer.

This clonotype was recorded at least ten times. CDR3 sequence: CASSYFGSEAFF. CDR3 nucleotides: TGTGCCAGCAGTTACTTTGGCTCAGAAGCTTTCTTT. The J gene is TRBJ1-1, the V gene TRBV6-8; D is unclear. CDR3 size: 12 residues. Trimming stripped 1 base from V and 8 bases from J, with 8 bases between. Germline CDR1 MNHGY, CDR2 SAAAGT.

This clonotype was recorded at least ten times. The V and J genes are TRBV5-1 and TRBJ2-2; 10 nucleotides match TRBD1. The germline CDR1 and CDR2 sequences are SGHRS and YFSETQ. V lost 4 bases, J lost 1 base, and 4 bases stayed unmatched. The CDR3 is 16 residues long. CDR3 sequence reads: CASSPRTGGNTGELFF. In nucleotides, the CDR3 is TGCGCCAGCAGCCCTAGGACAGGGGGGAACACCGGGGAGCTGTTTTTT.

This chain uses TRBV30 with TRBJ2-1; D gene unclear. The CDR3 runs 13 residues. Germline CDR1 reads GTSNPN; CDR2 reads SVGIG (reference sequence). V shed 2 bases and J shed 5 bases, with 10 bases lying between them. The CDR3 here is CAWSSDADNEQFF. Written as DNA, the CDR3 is TGTGCCTGGAGTAGCGACGCAGACAATGAGCAGTTCTTC. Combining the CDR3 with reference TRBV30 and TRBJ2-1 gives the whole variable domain SQTIHQWPATLVQPVGSPLSLECTVEGTSNPNLYWYRQAAGRGLQLLFYSVGIGQISSEVPQNLSASRPQDRQFILSSKKLLLSDSGFYLCAWSSDADNEQFFGPGTRLTVL.

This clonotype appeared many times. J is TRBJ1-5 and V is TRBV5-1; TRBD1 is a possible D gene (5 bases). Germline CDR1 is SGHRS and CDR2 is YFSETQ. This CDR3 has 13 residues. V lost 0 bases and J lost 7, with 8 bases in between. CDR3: CASSLGRAQPQHF. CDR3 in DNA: TGCGCCAGCAGCTTGGGCAGGGCCCAGCCCCAGCATTTT.

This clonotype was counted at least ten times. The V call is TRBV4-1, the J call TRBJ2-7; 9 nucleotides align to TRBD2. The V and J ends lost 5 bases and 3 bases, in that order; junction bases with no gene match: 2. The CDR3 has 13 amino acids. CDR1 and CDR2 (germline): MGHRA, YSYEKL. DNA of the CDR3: TGCGCCAGCAGCGAGACTAGCGGCTACGAGCAGTACTTC. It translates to CASSETSGYEQYF.

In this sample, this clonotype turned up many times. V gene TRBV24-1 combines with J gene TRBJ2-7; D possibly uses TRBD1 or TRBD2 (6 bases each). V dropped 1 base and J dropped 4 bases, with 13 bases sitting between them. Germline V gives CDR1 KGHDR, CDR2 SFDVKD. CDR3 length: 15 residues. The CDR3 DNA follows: TGTGCCACCAGTGATTTCTCCGGGGGCCGGTACGAGCAGTACTTC. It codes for CATSDFSGGRYEQYF.

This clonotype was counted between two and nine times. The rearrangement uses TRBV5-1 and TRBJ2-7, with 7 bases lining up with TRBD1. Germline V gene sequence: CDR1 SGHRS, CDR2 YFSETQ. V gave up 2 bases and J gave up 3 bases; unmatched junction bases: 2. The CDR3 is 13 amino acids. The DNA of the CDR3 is TGCGCCAGCAGCTTCGACAGGGTCTACGAGCAGTACTTC. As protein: CASSFDRVYEQYF.

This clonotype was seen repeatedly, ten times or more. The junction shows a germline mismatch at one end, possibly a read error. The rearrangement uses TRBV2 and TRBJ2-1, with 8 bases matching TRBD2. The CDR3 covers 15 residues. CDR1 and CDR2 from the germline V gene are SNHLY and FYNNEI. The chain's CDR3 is CASSLREAHYSEQFF. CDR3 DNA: TGTGCCAGCTCCCTGCGGGAGGCCCATTACAGTGAGCAGTTCTTC. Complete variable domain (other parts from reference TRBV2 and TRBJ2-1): EPEVTQTPSHQVTQMGQEVILRCVPISNHLYFYWYRQILGQKVEFLVSFYNNEISEKSEIFDDQFSVERPDGSNFTLKIRSTKLEDSAMYFCASSLREAHYSEQFFGPGTRLTVL.

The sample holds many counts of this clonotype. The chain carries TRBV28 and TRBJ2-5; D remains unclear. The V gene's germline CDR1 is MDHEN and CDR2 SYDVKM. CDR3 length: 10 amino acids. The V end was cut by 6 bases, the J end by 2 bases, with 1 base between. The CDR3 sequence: CASRQETQYF. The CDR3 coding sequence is TGTGCCAGCAGGCAAGAGACCCAGTACTTC.

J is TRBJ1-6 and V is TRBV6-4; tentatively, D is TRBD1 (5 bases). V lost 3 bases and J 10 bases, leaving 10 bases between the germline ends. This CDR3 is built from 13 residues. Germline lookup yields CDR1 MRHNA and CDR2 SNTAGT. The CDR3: CASSETGNSPLHF. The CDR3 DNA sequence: TGTGCCAGCAGTGAAACAGGAAACTCACCCCTCCACTTT.